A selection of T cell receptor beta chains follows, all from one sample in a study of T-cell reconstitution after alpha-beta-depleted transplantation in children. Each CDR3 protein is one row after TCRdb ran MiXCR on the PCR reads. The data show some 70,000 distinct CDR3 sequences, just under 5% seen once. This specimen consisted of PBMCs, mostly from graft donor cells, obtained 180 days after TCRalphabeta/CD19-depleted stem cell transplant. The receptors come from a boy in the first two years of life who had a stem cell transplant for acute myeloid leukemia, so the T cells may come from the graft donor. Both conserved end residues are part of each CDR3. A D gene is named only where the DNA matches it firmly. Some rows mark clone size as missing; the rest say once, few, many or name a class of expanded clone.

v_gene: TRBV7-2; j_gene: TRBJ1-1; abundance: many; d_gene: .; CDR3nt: TGTGCCAGCAGCCGTCAAATGCTAAGTGGGAACACTGAAGCTTTCTTT; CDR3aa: CASSRQMLSGNTEAFF
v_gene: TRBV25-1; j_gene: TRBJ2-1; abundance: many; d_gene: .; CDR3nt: TGTGCCAGCAGTGAATACCAGTGGGGGGAATCCTACAATGAGCAGTTCTTC; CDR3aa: CASSEYQWGESYNEQFF
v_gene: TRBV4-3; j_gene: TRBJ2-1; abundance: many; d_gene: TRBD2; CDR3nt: TGCGCCAGCAGCCAAGATTCCCTAGCGGGGGGTCGGTTCTTC; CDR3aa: CASSQDSLAGGRFF
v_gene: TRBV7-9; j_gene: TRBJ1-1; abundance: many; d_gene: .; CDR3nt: TGTGCCAGCAGCTTAAAGCCCCCCGAAGCTTTCTTT; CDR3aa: CASSLKPPEAFF
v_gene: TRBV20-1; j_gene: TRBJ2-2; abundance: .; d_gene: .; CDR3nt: TGCAGTGCTAGAGAGGGGGCAGAAGGGGAGCTGTTTTTT; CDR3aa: CSAREGAEGELFF
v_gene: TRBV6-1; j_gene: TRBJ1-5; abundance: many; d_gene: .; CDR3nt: TGTGCCAGCAGTGAAGCGCCCGCAGCCTTGAATCAGCCCCAGCATTTT; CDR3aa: CASSEAPAALNQPQHF
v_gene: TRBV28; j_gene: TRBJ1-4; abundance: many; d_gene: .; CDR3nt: TGTGCCAGCAGTTTGGCGGGGCTTGAGGAAAAACTGTTTTTT; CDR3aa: CASSLAGLEEKLFF
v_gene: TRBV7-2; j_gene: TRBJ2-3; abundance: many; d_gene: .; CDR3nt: TGTGCCAGCAGCCCGACCAGGAGGGCAGATACGCAGTATTTT; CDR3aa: CASSPTRRADTQYF
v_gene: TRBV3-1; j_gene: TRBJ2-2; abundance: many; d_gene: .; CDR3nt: TGTGCCAGCAGCCAAGATATACGAGAACTCACCGGGGAGCTGTTTTTT; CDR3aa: CASSQDIRELTGELFF
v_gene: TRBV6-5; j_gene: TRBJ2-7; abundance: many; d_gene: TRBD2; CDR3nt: TGTGCCAGCAGTTACTCAACCGGGACTAGCGGGGGCCTGAACTACGAGCAGTACTTC; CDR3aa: CASSYSTGTSGGLNYEQYF
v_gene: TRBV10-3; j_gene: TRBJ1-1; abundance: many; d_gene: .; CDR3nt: TGTGCCACCAGAGGGGCGTCGGACACTGAAGCTTTCTTT; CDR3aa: CATRGASDTEAFF
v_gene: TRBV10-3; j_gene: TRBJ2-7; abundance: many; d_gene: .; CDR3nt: TGTGCCATCAGAGACTACGAGCAGTACTTC; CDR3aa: CAIRDYEQYF
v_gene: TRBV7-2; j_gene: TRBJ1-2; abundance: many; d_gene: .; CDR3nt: TGTGCCAGCAGCTTAAATGGGGGGAAGGACTATGGCTACACCTTC; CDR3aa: CASSLNGGKDYGYTF
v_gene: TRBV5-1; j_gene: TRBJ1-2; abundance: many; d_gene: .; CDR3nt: TGCGCCAGCAGCTTGGCATGGACCTCCTATGGCTACACCTTC; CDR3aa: CASSLAWTSYGYTF
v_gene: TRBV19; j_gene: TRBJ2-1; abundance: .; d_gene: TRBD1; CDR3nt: TGTGCCAGTAGTACCGGGGACAGGGGCTGGGATAATGAGCAGTTCTTC; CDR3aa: CASSTGDRGWDNEQFF
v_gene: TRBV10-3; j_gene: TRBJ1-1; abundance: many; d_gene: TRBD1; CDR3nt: TGTGCCATCAGGGACAGGGACAAAACTGAAGCTTTCTTT; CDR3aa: CAIRDRDKTEAFF
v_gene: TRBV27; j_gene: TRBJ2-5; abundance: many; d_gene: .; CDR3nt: TGTGCCAGCAGTAGACAGATCCAAGAGACCCAGTACTTC; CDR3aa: CASSRQIQETQYF
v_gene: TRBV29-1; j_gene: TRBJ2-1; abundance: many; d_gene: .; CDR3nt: TGCAGCGTAAATAAAGGGGAGACTATCTCCTACAATGAGCAGTTCTTC; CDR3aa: CSVNKGETISYNEQFF
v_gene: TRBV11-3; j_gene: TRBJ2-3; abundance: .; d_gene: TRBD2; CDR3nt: TGTGCCAGCACCCTTGGGCGGGGGGGCCTTGATACGCAGTATTTT; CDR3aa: CASTLGRGGLDTQYF
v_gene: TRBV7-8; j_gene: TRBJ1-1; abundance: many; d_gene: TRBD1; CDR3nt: TGTGCCAGCAGCCAAGAGGGGACAGGGAACCGTGAAGCTTTCTTT; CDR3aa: CASSQEGTGNREAFF
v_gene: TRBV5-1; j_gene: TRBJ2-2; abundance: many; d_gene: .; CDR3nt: TGCGCCAGCAGCTTGGGCCACCGGGACCCCTTCGGGGAGCTGTTTTTT; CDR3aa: CASSLGHRDPFGELFF
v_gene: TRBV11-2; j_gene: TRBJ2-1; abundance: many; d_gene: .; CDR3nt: TGTGCCAGCAGTTCGCAGCCAGGGTATTTCTACAATGAGCAGTTCTTC; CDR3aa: CASSSQPGYFYNEQFF
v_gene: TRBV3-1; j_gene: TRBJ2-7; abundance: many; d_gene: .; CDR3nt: TGTGCCAGCAGCCAAGGGCCTTCCCACCCCATCTTC; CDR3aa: CASSQGPSHPIF
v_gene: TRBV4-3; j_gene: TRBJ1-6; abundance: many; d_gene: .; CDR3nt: TGCGCCAGCAGCCTCAGGAGGGGAGACACCTATAATTCACCCCTCCACTTT; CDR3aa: CASSLRRGDTYNSPLHF
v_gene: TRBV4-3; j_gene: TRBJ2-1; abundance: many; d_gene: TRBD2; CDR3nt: TGCGCCAGCAGCCAAGACGGTTTTAGCGGGGGTTACAATGAGCAGTTCTTC; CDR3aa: CASSQDGFSGGYNEQFF
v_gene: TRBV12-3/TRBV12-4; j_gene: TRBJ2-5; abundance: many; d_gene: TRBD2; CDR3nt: TGTGCCAGCAGAGATAGCGGGGGGCCGACTCAAGAGACCCAGTACTTC; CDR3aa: CASRDSGGPTQETQYF
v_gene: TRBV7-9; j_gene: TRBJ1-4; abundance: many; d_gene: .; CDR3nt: TGTGCCAGCAGCAGGCGCGGGACGAGAGTGGCTAATGAAAAACTGTTTTTT; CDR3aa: CASSRRGTRVANEKLFF
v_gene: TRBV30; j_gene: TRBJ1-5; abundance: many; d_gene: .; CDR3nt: TGTGCCTGGAGTAACCCGGCCGGGACACCATCGCCCAATCAGCCCCAGCATTTT; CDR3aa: CAWSNPAGTPSPNQPQHF
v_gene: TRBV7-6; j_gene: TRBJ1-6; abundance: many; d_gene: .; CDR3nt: TGTGCCAGCAGCCAAACAACGGGCGGGGGGCGTAGTTCACCCCTCCACTTT; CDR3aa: CASSQTTGGGRSSPLHF
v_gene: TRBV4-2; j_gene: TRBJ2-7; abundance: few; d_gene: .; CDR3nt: TGTGCCAGCAGCCAAGGGGCAGGTTCCTACGAGCAGTACTTC; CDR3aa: CASSQGAGSYEQYF
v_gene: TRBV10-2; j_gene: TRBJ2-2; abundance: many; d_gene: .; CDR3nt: TGCGCCAGCAGTGAGCCCCCGCGGAGCACCGGGGAGCTGTTTTTT; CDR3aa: CASSEPPRSTGELFF
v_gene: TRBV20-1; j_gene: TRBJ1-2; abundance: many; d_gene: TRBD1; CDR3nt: TGCAGTGCCGCGCCCACAGGGGACCGGAGGAAGGGCTACACCTTC; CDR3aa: CSAAPTGDRRKGYTF